This T cell receptor beta chain was captured in a study of T cells in Graves' hyperthyroidism and ophthalmopathy. RNA transcripts were the template for amplifying TCR beta CDR3 regions. The HTBI primer set drove a first-round RT-PCR of the TCR CDR3. TCRdb re-called the multiplex PCR reads through MiXCR, storing one row per CDR3 protein. Here the sample spans 450,000 to 700,000 distinct CDR3 sequences, around 45% being singletons. This clonotype occurred many times. Its antigen is still unknown. Lactation, pregnancy, other autoimmune disease or uncontrolled infection led to exclusion of patients. Diagnosis relied on clinical symptoms, serum thyroxine and TRAb, thyroid ultrasound and orbital computed tomography. Whole-study findings and limits: Blood also contained most expanded thyroid clonotypes above 0.001.

This CDR3 has 15 amino acids. The germline V and J ends were trimmed by 7 bases and 6 bases, with 21 bases remaining between them. Per the germline V gene, CDR1 is LNHDA and CDR2 is SQIVND (reference sequence). The chain recombines TRBV19 with TRBJ1-1; TRBD1 might be the D (6 bases). The sequence derives from a woman aged 18 to 35 with Graves' hyperthyroidism. What was sequenced was peripheral blood or thyroid tissue (not recorded which). For the CDR3, the DNA is TGTGCCAGTATGACCCTCTACCGTGGGACACCTGAAGCTTTCTTT. Protein sequence: CASMTLYRGTPEAFF.